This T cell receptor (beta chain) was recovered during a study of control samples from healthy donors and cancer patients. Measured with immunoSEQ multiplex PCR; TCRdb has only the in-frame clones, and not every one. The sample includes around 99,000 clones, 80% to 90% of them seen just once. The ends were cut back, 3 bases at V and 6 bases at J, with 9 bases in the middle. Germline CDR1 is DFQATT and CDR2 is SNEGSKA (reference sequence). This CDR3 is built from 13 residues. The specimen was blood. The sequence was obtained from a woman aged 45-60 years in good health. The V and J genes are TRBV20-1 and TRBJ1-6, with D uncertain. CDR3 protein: CSASGPINSPLHF. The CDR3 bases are TGCAGTGCTAGTGGGCCGATTAATTCACCCCTCCACTTT.